The 11 T cell receptor beta chains reported below all come from one sample, sequenced in a study of naive and memory T cell subsets. Findings of the study overall: Especially in CD8 cells, naive repertoires contained a few larger clonotypes, possibly CD45RA-re-expressing memory cells.

Two oligonucleotides, mixed equimolar, formed the beta constant-region primer covering TRBC1 and TRBC2. Nested alpha and beta constant-region primers with the SP2 primer drove four PCR rounds on ligated cDNA. TCRdb itself ran the UMI-ligation and nested PCR reads through MiXCR, one entry per CDR3 protein. Among 150,000 or so distinct CDR3 sequences, roughly 20% were seen once, and the ten largest hold about 0.11%. Their specific antigens are unknown. The sequenced sample consisted of naive CD4+ T cells from blood. These receptors originate from a human donor in good health.

This chain's CDR3 is CASTRRTSGRGQDEQFF. In DNA form, the CDR3 reads TGTGCCAGCACCAGGAGGACTAGCGGGAGAGGACAGGATGAGCAGTTCTTC. This chain uses TRBV6-2 or TRBV6-3 with TRBJ2-1; 13 nucleotides align to TRBD2. Germline assignment: CDR1 MNHEY and CDR2 SVGEGT. Trimming took 7 bases from V and 8 from J; bases not matched to a gene: 14. The CDR3 extends over 17 amino acids.

The sample holds a few counts of this clonotype. The CDR3 sequence is CASSIQRGNTEAFF. The CDR3 nucleotides read TGTGCCAGTAGTATTCAGAGAGGAAACACTGAAGCTTTCTTT. This sequence joins TRBV19 and TRBJ1-1, with D unresolved. The CDR3 loop spans 14 amino acids. V was trimmed by 3 bases and J by 2 bases, leaving 10 bases between them. Germline lookup yields CDR1 LNHDA and CDR2 SQIVND (reference sequence).

This clonotype appeared a few times. The rearrangement links TRBV9 to TRBJ1-1; TRBD1 is a possible D gene (5 bases). The germline V gene has CDR1 SGDLS and CDR2 YYNGEE. The germline V and J ends were trimmed by 5 bases and 5 bases, with 10 bases remaining between them. The CDR3 covers 12 residues. Here the CDR3 DNA reads TGTGCCAGCAGGGGGGGGGGAACTGAAGCTTTCTTT. Protein: CASRGGGTEAFF.

V is TRBV7-2 and J is TRBJ1-4; TRBD1 is a possible D gene (5 bases). The V end was cut by 0 bases, the J end by 4 bases, with 9 bases between. From germline, CDR1 is SGHTA and CDR2 FQGNSA. The CDR3 is made up of 15 amino acids. The CDR3 DNA sequence: TGTGCCAGCAGCTTAGCGGGACCGTTTAATGAAAAACTGTTTTTT. Translated: CASSLAGPFNEKLFF.

In its sample, this clonotype was seen a few times. The gene calls are TRBV15 and TRBJ1-1; TRBD1 aligns across 7 bases. The ends lost 0 bases at V and 0 bases at J; junction bases unmatched: 4. CDR1 is LNHNV and CDR2 is YYDKDF in the germline V gene (reference sequence). The CDR3 extends over 16 amino acids. CDR3 protein: CATSRDRDSLNTEAFF. For the CDR3, the DNA is TGTGCCACCAGCAGAGATCGGGACAGCTTGAACACTGAAGCTTTCTTT.

This clonotype was observed a few times. The rearrangement uses TRBV5-1 and TRBJ2-3; weak D call: TRBD2 (6 bases). V was clipped by 1 base and J by 2 bases, with 11 bases between them. CDR3 length: 15 residues. The germline V gene encodes CDR1 SGHRS and CDR2 YFSETQ. The CDR3 nucleotides are TGCGCCAGCAGCTTGCTTGTAGCGGTCACAGATACGCAGTATTTT. It specifies CASSLLVAVTDTQYF.

There are a few counts of this clonotype. The chain uses TRBV12-3 or TRBV12-4 and TRBJ2-6; D gene ambiguous. V was shortened by 6 bases and J by 4 bases, with 19 bases between the two germline ends. The CDR3 sequence is 17 residues long. CDR3: CASSLRLGLVGANVLTF. The CDR3, as DNA: TGTGCCAGCAGCCTAAGACTTGGGCTCGTGGGGGCCAACGTCCTGACTTTC.

The gene calls are TRBV7-2 and TRBJ2-7; 8 bases are shared with TRBD2. This CDR3 contains 15 residues. Unmatched junction bases numbered 8, after V lost 5 bases and J lost 2 bases. Germline loops: CDR1 SGHTA, CDR2 FQGNSA. The CDR3 is CASSISGMPAYEQYF. The CDR3 nucleotides are TGTGCCAGCAGCATTAGCGGGATGCCCGCCTACGAGCAGTACTTC. The whole variable domain, remainder taken from reference TRBV7-2 and TRBJ2-7, is GAGVSQSPSNKVTEKGKDVELRCDPISGHTALYWYRQSLGQGLEFLIYFQGNSAPDKSGLPSDRFSAERTGGSVSTLTIQRTQQEDSAVYLCASSISGMPAYEQYFGPGTRLTVT.

J is TRBJ2-2 and V is TRBV6-1; 9 bases agree with TRBD1. V lost 7 bases and J lost 7; bases outside the gene matches: 10. CDR1 is MNHNS, CDR2 SASEGT, per germline. The CDR3 is made up of 15 amino acids. CDR3 loop: CASNAGTGIVGELFF. In DNA, the CDR3 is TGTGCCAGCAACGCCGGGACAGGGATCGTCGGGGAGCTGTTTTTT.

The chain joins TRBV3-2 to TRBJ2-7; the table calls TRBD2, which could not be checked here. TRBV3-2 is noted as a pseudogene. The CDR3 is made up of 17 amino acids. CDR3 sequence (DNA): TGTGCCAGCAGTTACACCTCGACGGGAGGGGCCCCCTACGAGCAGTACTTC. Translation: CASSYTSTGGAPYEQYF.

Only a few counts were recorded for this clonotype. This CDR3 is CASSSPGLAGVEAETQYF. The CDR3 DNA follows: TGTGCCAGCAGCTCGCCGGGACTAGCGGGAGTGGAGGCAGAGACCCAGTACTTC. V gene TRBV7-2 combines with J gene TRBJ2-5; 14 positions agree with TRBD2. This CDR3 region has 18 residues. V trimming: 4 bases; J trimming: 4 bases; junction bases outside the gene matches: 11. Germline V CDR1 and CDR2: SGHTA, FQGNSA.